The 12 T cell receptor beta chains given below trace back to one sample, sequenced in a study of CD8+CD57+ T cells in acquired aplastic anemia. Genomic DNA acted as the template from which TCR beta VDJ combination and CDR3 sequence profiling were carried out. TCRdb re-analysed the reads in MiXCR, keeping a single row per CDR3 protein. The table includes hundreds of thousands of distinct CDR3 sequences, about two thirds detected once. Material for sequencing was sorted CD4+, CD8+, or CD8+CD57+ T cells (not recorded which) from PBMCs. The receptors here all came from a human donor in good health, serving as a control.

This chain connects TRBV7-2 to TRBJ1-4; D might be TRBD1 (5 bases). Germline V CDR1 and CDR2: SGHTA, FQGNSA. The CDR3 runs 14 residues. Trimming removed 6 bases at V and 7 bases at J, with 15 bases between. The CDR3 region has the DNA TGTGCCAGCAGTCAAGAGCAGGGAACTGAAAAACTGTTTTTT. It specifies CASSQEQGTEKLFF.

The chain carries TRBV2 and TRBJ2-5, with 7 bases fitting TRBD2. Looked up from germline, CDR1 is SNHLY and CDR2 is FYNNEI. V shed 6 bases and J 5 bases; nucleotides not matched to a gene: 9. This CDR3 has 14 residues. The DNA for the CDR3 is TGTGCCAGCAGCTACACGGGACTAAGGGAGACCCAGTACTTC. Its protein is CASSYTGLRETQYF.

As regards this clonotype: A much larger clone is a single base away; this may be a read error. V is TRBV11-2 and J is TRBJ1-6, with TRBD1 matching 8 bases. CDR3 length: 14 residues. CDR1 SGHAT and CDR2 FQNNGV come from the germline V gene. V lost 3 bases to trimming and J lost 7 bases; unmatched junction nucleotides: 2. The CDR3 DNA reads as TGTGCCAGCAGCTTCGGACAGGGAAATTCACCCCTCCACTTT. The encoded protein is CASSFGQGNSPLHF.

The chain couples TRBV7-2 to TRBJ2-1, with 7 bases aligning to TRBD2. Germline trimming cut 6 bases from V and 15 bases from J; bases unmatched to any gene: 20. This CDR3 comprises 15 residues. Germline CDR1 is SGHTA and CDR2 is FQGNSA. This chain's CDR3 is CASRLNSREGGYTFF. In DNA, the CDR3 is TGTGCCAGCAGGCTCAACAGCAGGGAGGGTGGCTACACGTTCTTC.

The chain carries TRBV7-9 and TRBJ2-5; D unclear. V lost 6 bases and J 14 bases, leaving 28 bases between the germline ends. The CDR3 has 15 amino acids. Germline V CDR1 and CDR2: SEHNR, FQNEAQ (reference sequence). CDR3 DNA: TGTGCCAGCAGTGAAATAGGATACTACGCCGAGACCCTCTACTTC. Residues: CASSEIGYYAETLYF.

This clonotype was recorded many times. V usage is TRBV12-3 or TRBV12-4 and J usage is TRBJ1-6; perhaps TRBD1 as D (6 bases). CDR3 length: 17 amino acids. The V end was cut by 7 bases, the J end by 0 bases, with 16 bases between. This chain's CDR3 is CASTATGLSSYNSPLHF. In DNA, the CDR3 is TGTGCCAGCACCGCGACAGGACTTAGCTCCTATAATTCACCCCTCCACTTT.

This clonotype was observed many times. This sequence joins TRBV10-3 and TRBJ2-1, with TRBD2 matching over 7 bases. CDR1 and CDR2 (germline): ENHRY, SYGVKD. The V segment lost 4 bases and the J segment 3 bases; nucleotides outside the gene matches: 12. The CDR3 extends over 17 amino acids. CDR3 sequence: CAISAPGGGRDYNEQFF. Written as DNA, the CDR3 is TGTGCCATCAGTGCCCCGGGGGGAGGACGGGACTACAATGAGCAGTTCTTC.

The table lists this clonotype with many counts. V is TRBV20-1 and J is TRBJ1-1; 10 positions agree with TRBD1. The CDR3 sequence is 16 residues long. With 3 bases clipped from V and 0 bases from J, the junction kept 7 bases outside the gene matches. Germline CDR1 is DFQATT and CDR2 is SNEGSKA (reference sequence). The CDR3 reads CSARATGGNMNTEAFF. Here the CDR3 DNA reads TGCAGTGCTAGGGCGACAGGGGGCAATATGAACACTGAAGCTTTCTTT.

This clonotype was seen only once. At one of its ends the junction is not consistent with the germline gene, which may arise from a read error. The V call is TRBV7-9, the J call TRBJ1-2, with a tentative D call TRBD1 (5 bases). The germline V gene encodes CDR1 SEHNR and CDR2 FQNEAQ (reference sequence). CDR3 length: 14 amino acids. CDR3 residues: CASSSGAANYGYPF. CDR3 in DNA: TGTGCCAGCAGCTCCGGGGCGGCAAACTATGGCTACCCCTTC.

The V gene is TRBV9, the J gene TRBJ1-2, with D possibly matching TRBD1 (5 bases). Trimming took off 4 bases at V and 14 bases at J, with 24 bases between the two ends. The CDR3 totals 14 residues. Germline assignment: CDR1 SGDLS and CDR2 YYNGEE. The CDR3 region has the DNA TGTGCCAGCAGCCCCCCGGCGGGACCGCAGTATTTTACCTTC. Translated: CASSPPAGPQYFTF. Combining the CDR3 with reference TRBV9 and TRBJ1-2 gives the whole variable domain DSGVTQTPKHLITATGQRVTLRCSPRSGDLSVYWYQQSLDQGLQFLIQYYNGEERAKGNILERFSAQQFPDLHSELNLSSLELGDSALYFCASSPPAGPQYFTFGSGTRLTVV.

Comment on this clonotype: A much more abundant neighbour one base away suggests this may be a read error. The genes are TRBV11-2 and TRBJ1-6, with TRBD1 matching over 9 bases. V lost 3 bases to trimming and J lost 8 bases; unmatched junction nucleotides: 2. This CDR3 has 14 amino acids. Germline lookup yields CDR1 SGHAT and CDR2 FQNNGV. CDR3 coding DNA: TGTGCCAGCAGCTTGGGACAGGGACATTCACCCCTCCACTTT. Protein product: CASSLGQGHSPLHF.

The chain couples TRBV7-2 to TRBJ1-6; a possible D gene is TRBD1 (6 bases). The CDR3 spans 16 residues. The V gene lost 5 bases and the J gene lost 16 bases, with 27 bases spanning the gap. CDR1 SGHTA and CDR2 FQGNSA come from the germline V gene. In DNA, the CDR3 is TGTGCCAGCAGCCCTGGGACTAGCGGGGGCACAGATACGCTCCACTTT. Translated: CASSPGTSGGTDTLHF.